The 32 T cell receptor beta chains below come from one sample, sequenced in a study of long-term antiretroviral therapy in people with HIV. With survey level as its setting, the immunoSEQ assay was v3.0. Here immunoSEQ multiplex PCR was the method, and the copy in TCRdb shows in-frame clones only, minus some. The table has fewer than 35,000 clones, approximately 86% seen once; the top ten hold more than 6.5%. Material: unsorted PBMCs, obtained 3 years after starting antiretroviral therapy. All receptors derive from a middle-aged man with HIV.

The chain is built from TRBV7-6 and TRBJ2-3, with D tentatively TRBD1 (5 bases). Between the trimmed V and J ends, which lost 4 bases and 2 bases, there was a span of 13 bases. Germline CDR1 SGHVS, CDR2 FNYEAQ. The CDR3 extends over 15 amino acids. The CDR3 DNA sequence: TGTGCCAGCAGCTCTAGACAGAGGCCCACAGATACGCAGTATTTT. This gives the protein CASSSRQRPTDTQYF.

This clone was observed a few times. The rearrangement uses TRBV9 and TRBJ2-7; 8 nucleotides align to TRBD2. V lost 4 bases to trimming and J lost 0 bases; unmatched junction nucleotides: 3. Germline loops: CDR1 SGDLS, CDR2 YYNGEE. The CDR3 runs 14 residues. CDR3 coding DNA: TGTGCCAGCAGCCCCGGGACTAGCTCCTACGAGCAGTACTTC. It translates to CASSPGTSSYEQYF.

This rearrangement joins TRBV27 to TRBJ2-1; D is unresolved. CDR3 length: 12 residues. Germline loops: CDR1 MNHEY, CDR2 SMNVEV (reference sequence). V shed 2 bases and J shed 8 bases, with 7 bases lying between them. The CDR3: CASSLRPDEQFF. CDR3 coding DNA: TGTGCCAGCAGTTTAAGACCTGATGAGCAGTTCTTC.

The rearrangement joins TRBV6-1 to TRBJ2-7; 10 nucleotides agree with TRBD1. Germline V CDR1 and CDR2: MNHNS, SASEGT. Trimming cost V 6 bases and J 6 bases; bases outside gene matches: 11. There are 15 residues in the CDR3. CDR3 DNA sequence: TGTGCCAGCAGAGACGGGGACAGGGGCGGCCGCGAGCAGTACTTC. Translated, it gives CASRDGDRGGREQYF.

The chain uses TRBV18 and TRBJ2-5, with unresolved D. Germline CDR1 is KGHSH and CDR2 is LQKENI. Trimming shortened V by 0 bases and J by 1 base, and 6 bases separated the two germline ends. The CDR3 totals 14 residues. The CDR3 is CASSPPGPQETQYF. In nucleotides, the CDR3 is TGTGCCAGCTCACCACCCGGCCCCCAAGAGACCCAGTACTTC. The full variable domain, rest sourced from reference TRBV18 and TRBJ2-5, is NAGVMQNPRHLVRRRGQEARLRCSPMKGHSHVYWYRQLPEEGLKFMVYLQKENIIDESGMPKERFSAEFPKEGPSILRIQQVVRGDSAAYFCASSPPGPQETQYFGPGTRLLVL.

The gene calls are TRBV5-6 and TRBJ2-3; possible D gene TRBD2, 6 bases. Deletions cut 4 bases from V and 3 bases from J, with 18 bases between. The CDR3 sequence is 16 residues long. Per the germline V gene, CDR1 is SGHDT and CDR2 is YYEEEE. CDR3 nucleotides: TGTGCCAGCAGCCTCTGGAGGGCAGGAGGGACAGATACGCAGTATTTT. Translating it yields CASSLWRAGGTDTQYF.

This clone appeared once. CDR3 nucleotides: TGTGCCAGCAGCGCCCCTCGGCAGGGCGGGAGGGCCACCGGGGAGCTGTTTTTT. It specifies CASSAPRQGGRATGELFF. The chain couples TRBV9 to TRBJ2-2; 9 nucleotides agree with TRBD2. The CDR3 runs 18 residues. In germline, CDR1 is SGDLS, CDR2 YYNGEE. Trimming removed 3 bases from V and 4 bases from J; junction bases left unmatched: 13. Drawing the rest from reference TRBV9 and TRBJ2-2, the complete variable domain is DSGVTQTPKHLITATGQRVTLRCSPRSGDLSVYWYQQSLDQGLQFLIQYYNGEERAKGNILERFSAQQFPDLHSELNLSSLELGDSALYFCASSAPRQGGRATGELFFGEGSRLTVL.

This chain connects TRBV2 to TRBJ2-7, with D unresolved. The germline CDR1 and CDR2 sequences are SNHLY and FYNNEI. There are 13 residues in the CDR3. Trimming pared 11 bases from V and 3 bases from J, leaving 17 bases between. The CDR3 is CALAGGDNYEQYF. The CDR3 DNA sequence: TGTGCCCTCGCCGGCGGAGATAACTACGAGCAGTACTTC.

The chain has TRBV13 and TRBJ2-4; D tentatively reads TRBD1 or TRBD2 (6 bases each). The CDR3 is 17 residues long. Trimming removed 3 bases from V and 4 bases from J, with 19 bases in between. Germline-derived CDR1 and CDR2 are PRHDT and FYEKMQ (reference sequence). The CDR3 loop reads CASSFLPDRRVKNIQYF. CDR3 DNA: TGTGCCAGCAGCTTCCTACCAGACAGGAGGGTAAAAAACATTCAGTACTTC.

This sequence joins TRBV7-2 and TRBJ2-1; 9 nucleotides align to TRBD2. V lost 4 bases and J lost 0; bases outside the gene matches: 4. Germline CDR1 reads SGHTA; CDR2 reads FQGNSA. This CDR3 is built from 16 residues. CDR3: CASSSHSGSSYNEQFF. The CDR3 bases are TGTGCCAGCAGCTCACATAGCGGGAGCTCCTACAATGAGCAGTTCTTC. Filled out from reference TRBV7-2 and TRBJ2-1, the complete variable domain reads GAGVSQSPSNKVTEKGKDVELRCDPISGHTALYWYRQSLGQGLEFLIYFQGNSAPDKSGLPSDRFSAERTGGSVSTLTIQRTQQEDSAVYLCASSSHSGSSYNEQFFGPGTRLTVL.

This clone was observed a single time. The rearrangement uses TRBV9 and TRBJ2-1; D is uncertain. Trimming cost V 0 bases and J 4 bases, with 11 bases left between them. This CDR3 is 15 amino acids long. Germline V gene lookup returns CDR1 SGDLS and CDR2 YYNGEE. This chain's CDR3 is CASSVEGSGYNEQFF. The CDR3 coding sequence is TGTGCCAGCAGCGTAGAAGGTTCTGGGTACAATGAGCAGTTCTTC.

The chain links TRBV12-5 to TRBJ2-7; D not certain. Trimming cost V 6 bases and J 3 bases, with 9 bases left between them. The CDR3 totals 12 residues. Germline-derived CDR1 and CDR2 are LGHNT and FRNRAP. This CDR3 is CASGSEYYEQYF. The CDR3 DNA sequence: TGTGCTAGTGGCTCAGAGTACTACGAGCAGTACTTC. Filled out from reference TRBV12-5 and TRBJ2-7, the complete variable domain reads DARVTQTPRHKVTEMGQEVTMRCQPILGHNTVFWYRQTMMQGLELLAYFRNRAPLDDSGMPKDRFSAEMPDATLATLKIQPSEPRDSAVYFCASGSEYYEQYFGPGTRLTVT.

The rearrangement uses TRBV28 and TRBJ1-4; D remains ambiguous. The CDR3 is 15 amino acids. Germline values: CDR1 MDHEN, CDR2 SYDVKM. Trimming stripped 5 bases from V and 0 bases from J, with 10 bases between. DNA for the CDR3: TGTGCCAGCAGTACAGCCGGGACAACTAATGAAAAACTGTTTTTT. Protein sequence: CASSTAGTTNEKLFF.

V gene TRBV18 combines with J gene TRBJ2-2; 8 bases are a match to TRBD1. CDR3 length: 17 residues. Germline loops: CDR1 KGHSH, CDR2 LQKENI. Trimming removed 0 bases from V and 3 bases from J; junction bases left unmatched: 6. CDR3 amino acids: CASSPPVQGVDTGELFF. The CDR3 DNA sequence: TGTGCCAGCTCACCACCGGTACAGGGGGTGGACACCGGGGAGCTGTTTTTT.

This clone was seen a few times. CDR3 region: CASSLYRGSDGYTF. In nucleotides, the CDR3 is TGTGCCAGCAGCTTATACAGGGGTTCGGATGGCTACACCTTC. This chain connects TRBV6-1 to TRBJ1-2; 7 nucleotides match TRBD1. The CDR3 spans 14 residues. The V segment lost 6 bases and the J segment 6 bases; nucleotides outside the gene matches: 10. CDR1 and CDR2 from the germline V gene are MNHNS and SASEGT.

The chain is built from TRBV29-1 and TRBJ1-4; D might be TRBD1 (6 bases). The CDR3 length is 16 residues. The V gene lost 6 bases and the J gene lost 8 bases, with 25 bases spanning the gap. CDR1 is SQVTM and CDR2 is ANQGSEA in the germline V gene. The CDR3 reads CSVGGDSKDYGEKLFF. The CDR3 DNA is TGCAGCGTGGGGGGCGACAGTAAGGATTACGGCGAAAAACTGTTTTTT. The full variable domain, rest sourced from reference TRBV29-1 and TRBJ1-4, is SAVISQKPSRDICQRGTSLTIQCQVDSQVTMMFWYRQQPGQSLTLIATANQGSEATYESGFVIDKFPISRPNLTFSTLTVSNMSPEDSSIYLCSVGGDSKDYGEKLFFGSGTQLSVL.

This clone was seen more than once but under ten times. This CDR3 is CASSDDREAAETQYF. CDR3 nucleotide sequence: TGTGCCAGCAGTGATGACAGGGAGGCTGCGGAGACCCAGTACTTC. The rearrangement links TRBV2 to TRBJ2-5; D perhaps matches TRBD1 (7 bases). V was clipped by 3 bases and J by 5 bases, with 16 bases between them. The germline gives CDR1 SNHLY, CDR2 FYNNEI. The CDR3 runs to 15 residues.

The J gene is TRBJ1-2, the V gene TRBV19; the D is unclear. This CDR3 contains 13 residues. The V end lost 3 bases, the J end lost 2 bases, and 7 bases lay between the germline ends. In germline, CDR1 is LNHDA, CDR2 SQIVND (reference sequence). The CDR3 region is CASSILENYGYTF. CDR3 bases: TGTGCCAGTAGTATTTTAGAGAACTATGGCTACACCTTC.

The gene calls are TRBV19 and TRBJ1-5; 7 bases fit TRBD1. The CDR3 is made up of 15 amino acids. Trimming removed 5 bases from V and 1 base from J; junction bases left unmatched: 5. CDR1 is LNHDA and CDR2 is SQIVND in the germline V gene (reference sequence). The CDR3 sequence is CASSAQGDSNQPQHF. The CDR3 nucleotides read TGTGCCAGTAGTGCCCAGGGGGACAGCAATCAGCCCCAGCATTTT.

V and J are TRBV6-5 and TRBJ2-7; 7 bases line up with TRBD2. V lost 6 bases to trimming and J lost 0 bases; unmatched junction nucleotides: 8. This CDR3 is 15 amino acids long. Looked up from germline, CDR1 is MNHEY and CDR2 is SVGAGI. DNA of the CDR3: TGTGCCAGCAGGTCTTGGGTAGCGGGCTCCTACGAGCAGTACTTC. This encodes CASRSWVAGSYEQYF.

J is TRBJ1-1 and V is TRBV27; TRBD1 matches at 7 bases. The CDR3 runs 15 residues. Losses at the gene ends were 2 bases for V and 5 bases for J; bases not matched to a gene: 8. The germline CDR1 and CDR2 sequences are MNHEY and SMNVEV (reference sequence). CDR3 bases: TGTGCCAGCAGTTTAACAGGGGCGGGAGGGACTGAAGCTTTCTTT. Translation: CASSLTGAGGTEAFF.

This clone occurred once. The chain employs TRBV6-6 and TRBJ1-1; D uncertain. The V end lost 7 bases, the J end lost 1 base, and 10 bases lay between the germline ends. Germline-derived CDR1 and CDR2 are MNHNY and SVGAGI (reference sequence). This CDR3 has 13 amino acids. The CDR3: CASNIQENTEAFF. CDR3 nucleotide sequence: TGTGCCAGCAACATTCAGGAGAACACTGAAGCTTTCTTT.

This chain joins TRBV27 and TRBJ1-2; perhaps TRBD1 as D (5 bases). The CDR3 loop spans 14 amino acids. V lost 0 bases to trimming and J lost 3 bases, with 8 bases between them. Germline CDR1 MNHEY, CDR2 SMNVEV (reference sequence). DNA for the CDR3: TGTGCCAGCAGTTTATCAAAGGGGTACTATGGCTACACCTTC. Translation: CASSLSKGYYGYTF.

The J gene is TRBJ2-3, the V gene TRBV6-1; tentatively, D is TRBD1 (6 bases). The germline V gene has CDR1 MNHNS and CDR2 SASEGT. CDR3 length equals 15 residues. The V gene lost 1 base and the J gene lost 6 bases, with 14 bases spanning the gap. The CDR3 spells CASSEVGAARDTQYF. Written as DNA, the CDR3 is TGTGCCAGCAGTGAAGTGGGGGCCGCGAGGGATACGCAGTATTTT.

This chain joins TRBV28 and TRBJ1-3, with D unresolved. Germline V gene sequence: CDR1 MDHEN, CDR2 SYDVKM. CDR3 length: 12 residues. V dropped 7 bases and J dropped 2 bases, with 6 bases sitting between them. For the CDR3, the DNA is TGTGCCAGCAAATCTCCTGGAAACACCATATATTTT. This codes for CASKSPGNTIYF.

This clone was seen a few times. This chain joins TRBV6-1 and TRBJ1-3; D gene uncertain. V lost 0 bases and J lost 4, with 4 bases in between. Germline V CDR1 and CDR2: MNHNS, SASEGT. The CDR3 runs to 13 residues. Here the CDR3 reads CASSEALGNTIYF. CDR3 nucleotide sequence: TGTGCCAGCAGTGAAGCGCTGGGAAACACCATATATTTT.

The J gene is TRBJ2-6, the V gene TRBV9; D is unclear. Between the trimmed V and J ends, which lost 0 bases and 0 bases, there was a span of 7 bases. Germline CDR1 is SGDLS and CDR2 is YYNGEE. This CDR3 is 16 amino acids long. As DNA, the CDR3 is TGTGCCAGCAGCGTAGTAGTTGGCTCTGGGGCCAACGTCCTGACTTTC. It translates to CASSVVVGSGANVLTF.

This chain connects TRBV29-1 to TRBJ2-3, with D tentatively TRBD1 (5 bases). The V end lost 7 bases, the J end lost 5 bases, and 13 bases lay between the germline ends. Germline V gene sequence: CDR1 SQVTM, CDR2 ANQGSEA. The CDR3 totals 12 residues. This CDR3 is CSADPGLDTQYF. The CDR3 DNA follows: TGCAGCGCCGACCCAGGGTTAGATACGCAGTATTTT.

The chain carries TRBV7-2 and TRBJ1-6; the match to TRBD1 covers 8 bases. Germline V gene data show CDR1 as SGHTA and CDR2 as FQGNSA. V trimming: 3 bases; J trimming: 9 bases; junction bases outside the gene matches: 10. This CDR3 is 16 amino acids long. The CDR3 spells CASSFTQGVDSSPLHF. CDR3 DNA sequence: TGTGCCAGCAGCTTTACACAGGGGGTGGATAGTTCACCCCTCCACTTT.

The chain employs TRBV4-1 and TRBJ2-2; no clear D gene. This CDR3 spans 13 amino acids. CDR1 and CDR2 from the germline V gene are MGHRA and YSYEKL. Trimming took off 11 bases at V and 5 bases at J, with 15 bases between the two ends. The CDR3, as DNA: TGCGCCGCCGAGACGACTCTTACCGGGGAGCTGTTTTTT. Its translation: CAAETTLTGELFF.

The CDR3 sequence is CASSQKGLGETQYF. The CDR3 DNA sequence: TGCGCCAGCAGCCAAAAGGGACTGGGGGAGACCCAGTACTTC. V usage is TRBV4-1 and J usage is TRBJ2-5, with a weak D call TRBD2 (6 bases). Germline V gene lookup returns CDR1 MGHRA and CDR2 YSYEKL. The CDR3 spans 14 residues. Between the trimmed V and J ends, which lost 2 bases and 5 bases, there was a span of 12 bases.

V gene TRBV11-2 combines with J gene TRBJ1-6, with D unresolved. The CDR3 loop spans 15 amino acids. The germline V gene has CDR1 SGHAT and CDR2 FQNNGV. Trimming removed 3 bases from V and 7 bases from J, with 13 bases in between. For the CDR3, the DNA is TGTGCCAGCAGCTTTACACAGACGAACAATTCACCCCTCCACTTT. Translated: CASSFTQTNNSPLHF.